Each of the 6 T cell receptor beta chains below was sequenced from the same sample in a study of human T cells and chemical hapten exposure. TCRdb redid the calling of the RACE reads with MiXCR, one entry per CDR3 protein. The sample yields some 380,000 distinct CDR3 sequences, 4.8% seen once. Sample time point: patch test 1, 2 weeks after DPC sensitization. Noted treatment: therapeutic diphenylcyclopropenone sensitization with weekly scalp DPC. The specimen comprised whole blood, sampled in connection with sensitization to the hapten diphenylcyclopropenone (DPC). The receptors were sampled from a woman in her forties or fifties with alopecia areata. Some clones in this sample may be carry-over from other donors' samples.

This clonotype was seen a handful of times. This chain uses TRBV14 with TRBJ1-6; maybe TRBD1 (6 bases). V lost 1 base, J lost 9 bases, and 13 bases lay in between. The CDR3 has 15 residues. Germline V gene sequence: CDR1 SGHDN, CDR2 FVKESK. As DNA, the CDR3 is TGTGCCAGCAGCCAAGGGCAGGGGATAGGTTCACCCCTCCACTTT. Amino acid sequence: CASSQGQGIGSPLHF.

Only a few counts were recorded for this clonotype. This sequence joins TRBV5-6 and TRBJ2-3; D remains unclear. The V gene lost 4 bases and the J gene lost 2 bases, with 8 bases spanning the gap. Per germline, CDR1 SGHDT and CDR2 YYEEEE. This CDR3 region has 13 residues. This CDR3 reads CASSPLDTDTQYF. CDR3 sequence (DNA): TGTGCCAGCAGCCCGCTAGACACAGATACGCAGTATTTT.

This chain uses TRBV7-2 with TRBJ1-1; D is ambiguous. CDR3 size: 14 residues. Germline assignment: CDR1 SGHTA and CDR2 FQGNSA. Trimming took off 1 base at V and 3 bases at J, with 9 bases between the two ends. The CDR3 coding sequence is TGTGCCAGCAGCTTAGGGCGAGGATACACTGAAGCTTTCTTT. Its translation is CASSLGRGYTEAFF.

This chain joins TRBV3-1 and TRBJ1-2; a weak D match, TRBD1 (5 bases). Germline V gene data show CDR1 as LGHDT and CDR2 as YNNKEL (reference sequence). V lost 4 bases to trimming and J lost 3 bases, with 15 bases between them. CDR3 length: 15 residues. CDR3 sequence (DNA): TGTGCCAGCAGCCGGGGGAGACACGACCACTATGGCTACACCTTC. It codes for CASSRGRHDHYGYTF.

V and J are TRBV20-1 and TRBJ1-1; unclear D gene. V lost 2 bases, J lost 2 bases, and 9 bases lay in between. The CDR3 runs to 13 residues. Germline V CDR1 and CDR2: DFQATT, SNEGSKA (reference sequence). The CDR3 nucleotides are TGCAGTGCTAGAATGGTCCTTAACACTGAAGCTTTCTTT. Its protein is CSARMVLNTEAFF.

This clonotype was found many times. The genes are TRBV5-6 and TRBJ1-5; 7 positions agree with TRBD1. V trimming: 3 bases; J trimming: 4 bases; junction bases outside the gene matches: 4. Germline loops: CDR1 SGHDT, CDR2 YYEEEE. CDR3 length: 14 residues. The CDR3 coding sequence is TGTGCCAGCAGCTCGACAGGGAAGAATCAGCCCCAGCATTTT. Residues: CASSSTGKNQPQHF.